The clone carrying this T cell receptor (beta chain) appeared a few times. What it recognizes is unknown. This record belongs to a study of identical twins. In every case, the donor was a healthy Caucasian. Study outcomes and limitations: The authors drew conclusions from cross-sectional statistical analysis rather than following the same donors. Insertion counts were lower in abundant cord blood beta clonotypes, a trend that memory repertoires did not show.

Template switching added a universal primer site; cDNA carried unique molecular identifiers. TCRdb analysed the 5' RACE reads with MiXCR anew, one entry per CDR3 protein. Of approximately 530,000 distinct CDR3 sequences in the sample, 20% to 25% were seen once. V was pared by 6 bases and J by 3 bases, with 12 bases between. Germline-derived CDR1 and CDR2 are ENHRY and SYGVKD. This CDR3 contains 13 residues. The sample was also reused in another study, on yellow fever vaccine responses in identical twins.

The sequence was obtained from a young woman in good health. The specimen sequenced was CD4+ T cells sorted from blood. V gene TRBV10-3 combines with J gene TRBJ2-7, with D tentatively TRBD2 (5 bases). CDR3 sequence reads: CAISRTADYEQYV. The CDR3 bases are TGTGCCATCAGCAGGACTGCGGACTACGAGCAGTACGTC.